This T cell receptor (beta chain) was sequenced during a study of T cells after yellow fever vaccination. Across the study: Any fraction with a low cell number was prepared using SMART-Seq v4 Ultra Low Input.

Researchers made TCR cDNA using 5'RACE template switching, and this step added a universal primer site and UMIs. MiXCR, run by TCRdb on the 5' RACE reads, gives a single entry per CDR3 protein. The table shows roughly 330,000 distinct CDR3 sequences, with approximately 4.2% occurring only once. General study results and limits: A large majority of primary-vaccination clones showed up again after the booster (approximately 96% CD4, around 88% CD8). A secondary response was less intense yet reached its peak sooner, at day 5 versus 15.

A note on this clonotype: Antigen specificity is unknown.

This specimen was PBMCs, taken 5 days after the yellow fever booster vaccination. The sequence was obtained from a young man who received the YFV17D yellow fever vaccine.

The CDR3 sequence is CASSQEYRGTSGGQETQYF. CDR3 bases: TGCGCCAGCAGCCAGGAATACAGGGGGACTAGCGGGGGCCAAGAGACCCAGTACTTC. This chain uses TRBV4-1 with TRBJ2-5; 14 bases are a match to TRBD2. Unmatched junction bases numbered 10, after V lost 3 bases and J lost 1 base. The CDR3 covers 19 residues. Germline-derived CDR1 and CDR2 are MGHRA and YSYEKL.